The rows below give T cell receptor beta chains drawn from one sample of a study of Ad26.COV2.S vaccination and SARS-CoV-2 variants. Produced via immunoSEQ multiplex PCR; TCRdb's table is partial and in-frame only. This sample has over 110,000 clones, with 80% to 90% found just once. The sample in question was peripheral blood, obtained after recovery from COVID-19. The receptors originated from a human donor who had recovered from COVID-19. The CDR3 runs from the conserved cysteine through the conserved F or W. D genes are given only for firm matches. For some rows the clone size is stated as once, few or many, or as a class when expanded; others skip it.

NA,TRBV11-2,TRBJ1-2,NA,TGTGCCAGCAGCTTAAGGACAGATAACTATGGCTACACCTTC,CASSLRTDNYGYTF
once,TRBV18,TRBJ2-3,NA,TGTGCCAGCTCACCTGAAGGAGTATTCCACGATGGTACGCAGTATTTT,CASSPEGVFHDGTQYF
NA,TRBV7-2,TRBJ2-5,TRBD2,TGTGCCAGCAGCTTAGGTGTAACGGGGGGCCAAGAGACCCAGTACTTC,CASSLGVTGGQETQYF
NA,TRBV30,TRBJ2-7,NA,TGTGCCTGGAGTAGACGGCGCAGCTCCTACGAGCAGTACTTC,CAWSRRRSSYEQYF
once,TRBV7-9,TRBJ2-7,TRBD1,TGTGCCAGCAGCCAGGGGGGACAGGCTCCCTCCTACGAGCAGTACTTC,CASSQGGQAPSYEQYF
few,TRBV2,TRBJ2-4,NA,TGTGCCAGCAGTGAAGCCGGTCCCAAAAACATTCAGTACTTC,CASSEAGPKNIQYF
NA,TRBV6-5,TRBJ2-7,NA,TGTGCCAGCAGTAGGGGACGGCTAAATTCCTACGAGCAGTACTTC,CASSRGRLNSYEQYF
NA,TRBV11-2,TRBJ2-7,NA,TGTGCCAGCAGCCTGGGAAAGCAAGAGCAGTACTTC,CASSLGKQEQYF
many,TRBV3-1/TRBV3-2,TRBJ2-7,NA,TGTGCCAGCAGCCAAGAGGCAGCTGGGCTTTTTATTAACTACGAGCAGTACTTC,CASSQEAAGLFINYEQYF
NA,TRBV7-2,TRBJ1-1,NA,TGTGCCAGCAGCTTGTACGGGGGTCGTGAGACTGAAGCTTTCTTT,CASSLYGGRETEAFF
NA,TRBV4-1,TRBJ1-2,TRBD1,TGCGCCAGCAGCCAGATGGACAGGAACTATGGCTACACCTTC,CASSQMDRNYGYTF
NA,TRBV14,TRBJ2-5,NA,TGTGCCAGCAGCCAAGGCCTTCGGGGCGGGGGCGCGGAGACCCAGTACTTC,CASSQGLRGGGAETQYF